This is a list of T cell receptor beta chains from one sample in a study of identifying expanded T cells in peripheral blood. Using immunoSEQ multiplex PCR, the repertoire was profiled, and TCRdb retains in-frame clones only, with some absent. The sample records more than 70,000 clones, around 85% being singletons. Sequencing was done on a sample of blood. The receptors here all came from a person aged 18 to 75 in good health. CDR3s include the opening cysteine and the closing phenylalanine or tryptophan.

j_call,v_call,cdr3_aa
TRBJ2-7,TRBV5-1,CASSTRLPYEQYF
TRBJ2-7,TRBV6-1,CASSGPGQLAGYSYEQYF
TRBJ2-1,TRBV7-9,CASSPGPDVYNEQFF
TRBJ1-1,TRBV19,CASARTGGSYLNTEAFF
TRBJ2-7,TRBV6-5,CASSYSSLGSYEQYF
TRBJ1-2,TRBV10-3,CAISEGTGGYGYTF
TRBJ2-7,TRBV6-5,CASSDRAYEQYF
TRBJ1-1,TRBV5-1,CASSLAGIRAFF
TRBJ1-1,TRBV10-3,CAIRGGQGLTEAFF
TRBJ1-5,TRBV27,CASSPNTHQPQHF
TRBJ1-1,TRBV5-4,CASMGERNTEAFF
TRBJ1-1,TRBV29-1,CSVAVTLTGVPEAFF
TRBJ2-5,TRBV30,CAWSVQGLAGEGWETQYF
TRBJ2-7,TRBV7-2,CASSLGGGPGYEQYF
TRBJ1-2,TRBV6-5,CASSLLGKSGYTF
TRBJ2-1,TRBV2,CASSVVAGGDNEQFF
TRBJ1-6,TRBV21-1,CASSTIWGTGANSPLHF
TRBJ1-5,TRBV19,CASSIQSNQPQHF
TRBJ2-7,TRBV6-5,CASSYSILGTEQYF
TRBJ1-6,TRBV19,CASRGQGELGGSPLHF
TRBJ1-2,TRBV28,CASSRVGGYTF
TRBJ2-2,TRBV27,CASTTTAGELFF
TRBJ1-1,TRBV2,CASEKTGGNTEAFF
TRBJ1-2,TRBV29-1,CSVAHSAYGYTF
TRBJ2-7,TRBV28,CASRESSGQHYEQYF
TRBJ2-1,TRBV5-6,CASSRSPGPPSVRFF
TRBJ1-2,TRBV4-3,CASSPVGRDFSMHGYTF
TRBJ2-1,TRBV21-1,CASSKAVRRFGNEQFF
TRBJ1-5,TRBV7-9,CASSLGQGSNQPQHF
TRBJ1-4,TRBV6-1,CASNLDRGREKLFF
TRBJ2-7,TRBV19,CASSIGFSGTNNEQYF
TRBJ2-5,TRBV11-2,CASSLGGGRETQYF
TRBJ1-2,TRBV29-1,CSVSHRAGKNGYTF
TRBJ2-7,TRBV6-6,CASTQYVAENPYEQYF
TRBJ2-3,TRBV6-5,CATHSRGADTQYF
TRBJ2-7,TRBV11-2,CASSLAGSSYEQYF
TRBJ2-5,TRBV29-1,CSGGTGVVQTQYF
TRBJ2-7,TRBV10-1,CASSETREGKYF
TRBJ1-1,TRBV5-1,CASSLVLGNTEAFF
TRBJ1-2,TRBV19,CASSLDSQYYGYTF